This T cell receptor (beta chain) was documented in a study of blood T cells in healthy people across ages. Study-level background: Roughly one uniquely barcoded beta molecule per two T cells was captured. Broader study findings: Long-lived donors had more naive CD4+ cells and higher diversity than aged donors.

With a J-beta primer mix and a sample-barcoded 5' primer, a second PCR ran about 7 to 11 cycles. TCRdb reanalysed the 5' RACE reads using MiXCR and keeps one entry per CDR3 protein. The sample contains around 800,000 distinct CDR3 sequences, less than 60% of which appear only once. This clonotype was observed a few times. The target antigen is unknown. CDR3 length: 15 amino acids. The germline gives CDR1 MNHEY, CDR2 SMNVEV (reference sequence). The V end was cut by 4 bases, the J end by 6 bases, with 17 bases between. The chain employs TRBV27 and TRBJ2-3; perhaps TRBD2 as D (5 bases). This clonotype was sampled from a man older than 75 in good health. The specimen sequenced was blood. The CDR3 spells CASSSPGSKGDTQYF. The CDR3 region has the DNA TGTGCCAGCAGTTCCCCGGGAAGTAAAGGCGATACGCAGTATTTT.